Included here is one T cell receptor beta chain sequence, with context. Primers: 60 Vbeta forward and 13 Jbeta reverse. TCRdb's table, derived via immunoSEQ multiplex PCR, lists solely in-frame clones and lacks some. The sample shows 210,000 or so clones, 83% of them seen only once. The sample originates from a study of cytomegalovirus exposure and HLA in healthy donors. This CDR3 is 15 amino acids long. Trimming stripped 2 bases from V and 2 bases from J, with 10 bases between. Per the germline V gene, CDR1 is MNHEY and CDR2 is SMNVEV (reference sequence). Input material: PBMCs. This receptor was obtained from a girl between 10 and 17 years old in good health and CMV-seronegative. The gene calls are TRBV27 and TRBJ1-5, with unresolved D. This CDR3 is CASSLRGSGNQPQHF. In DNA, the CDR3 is TGTGCCAGCAGTTTACGAGGGAGTGGCAATCAGCCCCAGCATTTT.